A single sample is the source of the 4 T cell receptor beta chains below, sequenced in a study of identical twins. TCRdb passed the 5' RACE reads through MiXCR, listing each CDR3 protein once. Here the sample spans about 470,000 distinct CDR3 sequences, roughly 24% being singletons. The data also belong to a second study, concerning T cells expressing NK-cell markers.

Sequencing was carried out using CD4+ T cells sorted from blood. Receptors were obtained from a woman younger than 35 in good health.

The chain couples TRBV20-1 to TRBJ1-5, with unresolved D. The CDR3 consists of 16 residues. V lost 0 bases and J 0 bases, leaving 12 bases between the germline ends. Per germline, CDR1 DFQATT and CDR2 SNEGSKA (reference sequence). In DNA, the CDR3 is TGCAGTGCTAGAGATCTAGGGCGGTATAGCAATCAGCCCCAGCATTTT. It specifies CSARDLGRYSNQPQHF.

The genes are TRBV12-3 or TRBV12-4 and TRBJ2-3, with 8 bases identical to TRBD2. The CDR3 length is 13 residues. Losses at the gene ends were 9 bases for V and 4 bases for J; bases not matched to a gene: 6. This CDR3 is CASCTSGPDTQYF. DNA of the CDR3: TGTGCCAGTTGTACTAGCGGTCCAGATACGCAGTATTTT.

The V call is TRBV18, the J call TRBJ2-3; weak D call: TRBD2 (7 bases). The CDR3 extends over 15 amino acids. The germline V gene has CDR1 KGHSH and CDR2 LQKENI. V was shortened by 5 bases and J by 9 bases, with 21 bases between the two germline ends. The CDR3 DNA sequence: TGTGCCAGCTCAGGGGACTCCCCGCCGGGGGGCACGCAGTATTTT. Protein: CASSGDSPPGGTQYF.

There are many counts of this clonotype. This sequence joins TRBV6-5 and TRBJ1-4, with D tentatively TRBD1 (5 bases). The V end was cut by 2 bases, the J end by 3 bases, with 10 bases between. The CDR3 loop spans 15 amino acids. The V gene's germline CDR1 is MNHEY and CDR2 SVGAGI. This chain's CDR3 is CASSYRGSANEKLFF. CDR3 in DNA: TGTGCCAGCAGTTACAGGGGATCGGCTAATGAAAAACTGTTTTTT.